Here is one T cell receptor beta chain with its context. The sample originates from a study of blood T cell repertoires in COVID-19. Produced via immunoSEQ multiplex PCR; TCRdb's table is partial and in-frame only. The sample contains 70,000 or so clones, about 88% of which appear only once. Trimming removed 4 bases at V and 7 bases at J, with 14 bases between. Germline assignment: CDR1 MGHDK and CDR2 SYGVNS. The CDR3 has 14 amino acids. This TCR came from a man between 70 and 80 years old with active COVID-19. The sample comprised peripheral blood. The chain carries TRBV25-1 and TRBJ2-1, with D possibly matching TRBD1 (6 bases). CDR3 in DNA: TGTGCCAGCAGTGCATCCAGGGGCCCAAATGAGCAGTTCTTC. Protein sequence: CASSASRGPNEQFF.